The 13 T cell receptor beta chains given below trace back to one sample, sequenced in a study of blood T cell repertoires in COVID-19. The table came from immunoSEQ multiplex PCR; TCRdb's copy has only in-frame clones and leaves some out. The sample holds approximately 140,000 clones, approximately 86% seen once. The sample taken for sequencing was peripheral blood. All receptors derive from a woman aged 60-70 years with acute or convalescent COVID-19.

This clone came up a few times. V is TRBV28 and J is TRBJ1-5, with 7 bases that match TRBD1. After removal of 6 bases from V and 8 bases from J, the junction contained 7 bases not matched to a gene. CDR3 length equals 13 residues. Germline CDR1 is MDHEN and CDR2 is SYDVKM. This chain's CDR3 is CASRQGPHEPQHF. The CDR3 region has the DNA TGTGCCAGCAGACAGGGGCCCCATGAGCCCCAGCATTTT.

The V gene is TRBV29-1, the J gene TRBJ1-5; 9 positions agree with TRBD1. This CDR3 comprises 13 residues. V shed 8 bases, J shed 7 bases, and the junction held 9 bases outside the gene matches. The germline V gene encodes CDR1 SQVTM and CDR2 ANQGSEA. The CDR3 loop reads CSTTGGAGQPQHF. For the CDR3, the DNA is TGCAGCACAACAGGGGGCGCGGGGCAGCCCCAGCATTTT.

The chain carries TRBV7-2 and TRBJ2-5; TRBD1 aligns across 7 bases. CDR1 SGHTA and CDR2 FQGNSA come from the germline V gene. J gave up 5 bases and V 4 bases, and 10 bases lay outside the gene matches. The CDR3 consists of 15 residues. CDR3 region: CASSSQPGQRETQYF. In DNA form, the CDR3 reads TGTGCCAGCAGCTCGCAGCCGGGACAGAGGGAGACCCAGTACTTC.

The gene calls are TRBV5-1 and TRBJ2-5; a weak D match, TRBD1 (6 bases). The V gene's germline CDR1 is SGHRS and CDR2 YFSETQ. Trimming removed 0 bases at V and 3 bases at J, with 6 bases between. The CDR3 consists of 13 residues. Written as DNA, the CDR3 is TGCGCCAGCAGCTTGGGGACAGAAGAGACCCAGTACTTC. Its protein is CASSLGTEETQYF.

The CDR3 sequence: CAISVDGGLGEQYF. CDR3 DNA sequence: TGTGCCATCAGTGTGGACGGAGGACTTGGGGAGCAGTACTTC. The V call is TRBV10-3, the J call TRBJ2-7, with D tentatively TRBD2 (5 bases). Germline CDR1 reads ENHRY; CDR2 reads SYGVKD. The CDR3 is 14 residues long. V was cut by 4 bases and J by 7 bases, with 17 bases left in between.

This rearrangement joins TRBV5-1 to TRBJ2-6; D uncertain. The germline gives CDR1 SGHRS, CDR2 YFSETQ. This CDR3 region has 15 residues. The V gene lost 6 bases and the J gene lost 0 bases, with 10 bases spanning the gap. The CDR3 loop is CASIPTNSGANVLTF. The CDR3 DNA follows: TGCGCCAGCATCCCGACAAACTCTGGGGCCAACGTCCTGACTTTC.

The rearrangement uses TRBV7-9 and TRBJ1-4; TRBD1 is a possible D gene (5 bases). Germline CDR1 and CDR2: SEHNR and FQNEAQ (reference sequence). Between the trimmed V and J ends, which lost 3 bases and 8 bases, there was a span of 16 bases. The CDR3 has 15 residues. Here the CDR3 reads CASSFRGMGDEKLFF. For the CDR3, the DNA is TGTGCCAGCAGCTTTCGGGGGATGGGGGACGAAAAACTGTTTTTT.

The chain recombines TRBV5-1 with TRBJ2-1, with D tentatively TRBD2 (6 bases). Trimming removed 4 bases from V and 2 bases from J, with 13 bases in between. The CDR3 consists of 15 residues. Germline V gene data show CDR1 as SGHRS and CDR2 as YFSETQ. This CDR3 is CASSPRLETYNEQFF. The DNA for the CDR3 is TGCGCCAGCAGCCCCCGACTAGAAACCTACAATGAGCAGTTCTTC.

The chain uses TRBV29-1 and TRBJ2-3; TRBD2 agrees at 12 bases. Per the germline V gene, CDR1 is SQVTM and CDR2 is ANQGSEA. This CDR3 has 16 residues. V lost 7 bases and J lost 2; bases outside the gene matches: 10. The CDR3 here is CSAWPGLAGITDTQYF. The CDR3 region has the DNA TGCAGCGCTTGGCCCGGACTAGCGGGGATCACAGATACGCAGTATTTT.

This chain connects TRBV4-2 to TRBJ1-5; TRBD1 agrees at 8 bases. CDR3 length: 20 amino acids. Losses at the gene ends were 0 bases for V and 0 bases for J; bases not matched to a gene: 13. Looked up from germline, CDR1 is LGHNA and CDR2 is YNFKEQ. The CDR3: CASSQDYGPGQVYSNQPQHF. The CDR3 DNA is TGTGCCAGCAGCCAAGATTACGGACCGGGACAGGTTTATAGCAATCAGCCCCAGCATTTT.

This clone was recorded a few times. The V and J genes are TRBV28 and TRBJ1-2; D is uncertain. With 3 bases removed from V and 12 bases from J, the gap between germline ends came to 14 bases. Germline CDR1 reads MDHEN; CDR2 reads SYDVKM. This CDR3 comprises 12 residues. DNA for the CDR3: TGTGCCAGCAGTTTCCGAGGAGGTATAGACACCTTC. As protein: CASSFRGGIDTF.

The gene calls are TRBV19 and TRBJ2-7; the D gene is possibly TRBD1 (6 bases). Germline CDR1 and CDR2: LNHDA and SQIVND (reference sequence). The CDR3 is 14 amino acids. Between the trimmed V and J ends, which lost 7 bases and 8 bases, there was a span of 21 bases. The CDR3 sequence: CASTDRGAWEKQYF. CDR3 sequence (DNA): TGTGCCAGTACGGACAGAGGGGCCTGGGAAAAGCAGTACTTC.

The chain employs TRBV6-1 and TRBJ1-6, with D possibly being TRBD1 (6 bases). The CDR3 contains 14 residues. V lost 1 base to trimming and J lost 7 bases, with 8 bases between them. Germline V lookup: CDR1 MNHNS, CDR2 SASEGT. CDR3 DNA: TGTGCCAGCAGTGAAGGGGGGACAAATTCACCCCTCCACTTT. This gives the protein CASSEGGTNSPLHF.